Listed here are 9 T cell receptor beta chains from one sample, sequenced in a study of somatic mutations in cytotoxic T cells in rheumatoid arthritis. Method: immunoSEQ multiplex PCR; TCRdb's copy keeps in-frame clones and lacks some. The table records about 7,000 clones, 75% of them present only once. The sequenced sample consisted of CD8+ T cells sorted from blood. The source of these receptors is an adult with rheumatoid arthritis.

The CDR3 nucleotides are TGTGCCAGCAGTGAAGCGCGCCGCAACCGAGGATCCTACGAGCAGTACTTC. It yields the protein CASSEARRNRGSYEQYF. The chain combines TRBV6-1 with TRBJ2-7; D remains unclear. V was trimmed by 0 bases and J by 1 base, leaving 16 bases between them. CDR1 and CDR2 (germline): MNHNS, SASEGT. The CDR3 has 17 amino acids.

This chain joins TRBV6-5 and TRBJ2-2; the D is unclear. Trimming cost V 2 bases and J 3 bases, with 10 bases left between them. CDR3 length equals 15 residues. CDR1 is MNHEY and CDR2 is SVGAGI in the germline V gene. CDR3 sequence (DNA): TGTGCCAGCAGTTACCTAGGAGAAGACACCGGGGAGCTGTTTTTT. Amino acids: CASSYLGEDTGELFF.

This clone has a handful of counts. CDR3 nucleotide sequence: TGTGCCAGCAGCCCTTTCGACACAGATACGCAGTATTTT. This codes for CASSPFDTDTQYF. This sequence joins TRBV9 and TRBJ2-3; D gene unclear. CDR3 length: 13 residues. Trimming took 4 bases from V and 2 from J, leaving 8 bases between them. The germline V gene encodes CDR1 SGDLS and CDR2 YYNGEE.

J is TRBJ1-5 and V is TRBV27; 7 bases map to TRBD1. The CDR3 is 15 residues long. The V gene's germline CDR1 is MNHEY and CDR2 SMNVEV (reference sequence). With V trimmed by 5 bases and J by 7 bases, 11 bases remained unmatched. In DNA form, the CDR3 reads TGTGCCAGCAGTCCCTACAGGGGAAGGAGGCAGCCCCAGCATTTT. It translates to CASSPYRGRRQPQHF.

This chain joins TRBV7-9 and TRBJ2-5; TRBD1 matches 8 bases. Trimming removed 3 bases from V and 4 bases from J; junction bases left unmatched: 7. CDR3 length: 15 amino acids. Germline assignment: CDR1 SEHNR and CDR2 FQNEAQ (reference sequence). The CDR3: CASSFATGQGETQYF. DNA of the CDR3: TGTGCCAGCAGCTTCGCCACCGGACAGGGAGAGACCCAGTACTTC.

The chain carries TRBV2 and TRBJ1-3; the D gene is possibly TRBD1 (5 bases). The germline V gene encodes CDR1 SNHLY and CDR2 FYNNEI. The CDR3 loop spans 17 amino acids. Trimming shortened V by 5 bases and J by 0 bases, and 17 bases separated the two germline ends. The CDR3 sequence: CASSSLGWGSSGNTIYF. The CDR3 nucleotides are TGTGCCAGCAGTTCCTTGGGGTGGGGGAGCTCTGGAAACACCATATATTTT.

This chain links TRBV21-1 with TRBJ2-4; the D call TRBD1 from the table was never checked on the DNA. TRBV21-1 is a known pseudogene. The CDR3 is made up of 17 amino acids. CDR3 sequence (DNA): TGTGCCAGCAGCGACCGAACAGGGGATCTAGCCAAAAACATTCAGTACTTC. It yields the protein CASSDRTGDLAKNIQYF.

The rearrangement links TRBV6-5 to TRBJ1-2; D gene unclear. CDR1 and CDR2 (germline): MNHEY, SVGAGI. The CDR3 extends over 12 amino acids. With 7 bases removed from V and 7 bases from J, the gap between germline ends came to 13 bases. This CDR3 reads CASTSSKFGYTF. The DNA for the CDR3 is TGTGCCAGCACCTCCAGCAAGTTTGGCTACACCTTC.

Only one count was recorded for this clone. V and J are TRBV4-2 and TRBJ2-1, with D perhaps matching TRBD1 (5 bases). Trimming took 0 bases from V and 0 from J, leaving 9 bases between them. This CDR3 is 16 amino acids long. In germline, CDR1 is LGHNA, CDR2 YNFKEQ. The CDR3: CASSQEQGSSYNEQFF. CDR3 nucleotides: TGTGCCAGCAGCCAAGAGCAGGGCAGCTCCTACAATGAGCAGTTCTTC.